Each of the 23 T cell receptor beta chains below was sequenced from the same sample in a study of PD-L1 blockade in urothelial cancer. TCRdb's copy holds only in-frame clones and misses some; the assay was immunoSEQ multiplex PCR. The sample holds 400 to 450 clones; about 30% are singletons and the top ten take more than 15%. The specimen was tumor tissue, collected before atezolizumab (anti-PD-L1) treatment. All receptors come from a man older than 75 with urothelial cancer.

This clone has just a few counts. This sequence joins TRBV6-7 and TRBJ1-2, with D unresolved. Being an ORF, TRBV6-7 has a function that is uncertain. The CDR3 covers 14 residues. V lost 4 bases to trimming and J lost 4 bases, with 13 bases between them. This CDR3 reads CASSFLGGVYGYTF. The CDR3 DNA is TGTGCCAGCAGTTTCCTCGGCGGGGTCTATGGCTACACCTTC.

V usage is TRBV18 and J usage is TRBJ2-2; D is perhaps TRBD2 (5 bases). The CDR3 sequence is 15 residues long. V was cut by 3 bases and J by 1 base, with 9 bases left in between. Per germline, CDR1 KGHSH and CDR2 LQKENI. The CDR3 nucleotides are TGTGCCAGCTCACCGAGGGATCTGAACACCGGGGAGCTGTTTTTT. As protein: CASSPRDLNTGELFF.

This clone turned up a few times. This chain connects TRBV1 to TRBJ2-3; TRBD2 is taken as the D call from the table, unchecked against the DNA. TRBV1 is shown as a pseudogene. The CDR3 totals 18 residues. In nucleotides, the CDR3 is TGCGCCAGCAGCCAAGACAAATCACCGGGACTTCGCACAGATACGCAGTATTTT. It codes for CASSQDKSPGLRTDTQYF.

V and J are TRBV19 and TRBJ1-5; no definite D call. The germline gives CDR1 LNHDA, CDR2 SQIVND (reference sequence). Trimming pared 4 bases from V and 7 bases from J, leaving 8 bases between. The CDR3 is 12 amino acids. DNA of the CDR3: TGTGCCAGTAGTACCAGAGGGCAGCCCCAGCATTTT. It yields the protein CASSTRGQPQHF.

This clone was counted between two and nine times. The rearrangement uses TRBV28 and TRBJ1-1; D is uncertain. Germline CDR1 is MDHEN and CDR2 is SYDVKM. The CDR3 totals 12 residues. V shed 3 bases and J shed 8 bases, with 10 bases lying between them. The DNA for the CDR3 is TGTGCCAGCAGTTTCTCAAGTTCCGAAGCTTTCTTT. Translated: CASSFSSSEAFF. Supplemented by reference TRBV28 and TRBJ1-1, the full variable domain reads DVKVTQSSRYLVKRTGEKVFLECVQDMDHENMFWYRQDPGLGLRLIYFSYDVKMKEKGDIPEGYSVSREKKERFSLILESASTNQTSMYLCASSFSSSEAFFGQGTRLTVV.

This clone was observed a handful of times. The chain recombines TRBV28 with TRBJ1-2; D perhaps matches TRBD1 (6 bases). CDR1 and CDR2 from the germline V gene are MDHEN and SYDVKM. The CDR3 totals 16 residues. The germline V and J ends were trimmed by 8 bases and 2 bases, with 21 bases remaining between them. CDR3 sequence reads: CASFPDRSTLNYGYTF. CDR3 sequence (DNA): TGTGCCAGCTTTCCGGACAGATCGACCCTAAACTATGGCTACACCTTC.

The rearrangement joins TRBV19 to TRBJ1-1; 8 bases fit TRBD1. The germline CDR1 and CDR2 sequences are LNHDA and SQIVND (reference sequence). The ends lost 7 bases at V and 4 bases at J; junction bases unmatched: 11. The CDR3 is made up of 15 amino acids. The chain's CDR3 is CASKTGVWSGTEAFF. Here the CDR3 DNA reads TGTGCCAGTAAGACAGGGGTATGGTCTGGCACTGAAGCTTTCTTT.

The V call is TRBV4-1, the J call TRBJ2-2, with TRBD2 identical over 8 bases. The junction had 12 bases not matched to a gene; V was cut back by 0 bases and J by 0 bases. The germline gives CDR1 MGHRA, CDR2 YSYEKL. The CDR3 consists of 20 residues. Here the CDR3 DNA reads TGCGCCAGCAGCCAAGATAGAAACCGGGCGGGAGGAACGAACACCGGGGAGCTGTTTTTT. Translated: CASSQDRNRAGGTNTGELFF.

The table lists this clone with a few counts. The chain joins TRBV29-1 to TRBJ2-5; TRBD2 matches at 11 bases. The CDR3 loop spans 14 amino acids. Germline loops: CDR1 SQVTM, CDR2 ANQGSEA. The V gene end was trimmed by 7 bases and the J gene end by 4 bases; junction bases not matched to a gene: 8. Here the CDR3 reads CSARSGRDRETQYF. Here the CDR3 DNA reads TGCAGCGCCCGTAGCGGGAGGGACCGAGAGACCCAGTACTTC.

This clone is large within its sample. The J gene is TRBJ2-5, the V gene TRBV9; D remains ambiguous. This CDR3 region has 13 residues. Between the trimmed V and J ends, which lost 1 base and 4 bases, there was a span of 8 bases. Germline CDR1 reads SGDLS; CDR2 reads YYNGEE. This CDR3 reads CASSVRPSETQYF. The CDR3 bases are TGTGCCAGCAGCGTAAGACCGTCAGAGACCCAGTACTTC.

The chain recombines TRBV29-1 with TRBJ2-1; 12 positions match TRBD2. Germline V gene data show CDR1 as SQVTM and CDR2 as ANQGSEA. J lost 4 bases, V lost 5 bases, and 0 bases had no gene match. CDR3 length equals 13 residues. The CDR3 nucleotides are TGCAGCGTTACTAGCGGGGGGTACAATGAGCAGTTCTTC. Protein sequence: CSVTSGGYNEQFF.

The chain employs TRBV19 and TRBJ1-1, with a possible D match to TRBD1 (5 bases). Germline CDR1 LNHDA, CDR2 SQIVND (reference sequence). The V end lost 1 base, the J end lost 2 bases, and 14 bases lay between the germline ends. The CDR3 consists of 16 residues. CDR3 region: CASSIGWGDLNTEAFF. In DNA, the CDR3 is TGTGCCAGTAGTATAGGATGGGGGGACCTAAACACTGAAGCTTTCTTT.

The rearrangement joins TRBV25-1 to TRBJ2-7; no clear D gene. The CDR3 spans 14 residues. From germline, CDR1 is MGHDK and CDR2 SYGVNS. V shed 3 bases and J shed 2 bases, with 11 bases lying between them. CDR3: CASSEAQGAYEQYF. In DNA, the CDR3 is TGTGCCAGCAGTGAGGCACAAGGAGCCTACGAGCAGTACTTC.

The V call is TRBV19, the J call TRBJ1-2; weak D call: TRBD1 (5 bases). The CDR3 totals 14 residues. In germline, CDR1 is LNHDA, CDR2 SQIVND (reference sequence). V was cut by 5 bases and J by 3 bases, with 13 bases left in between. This CDR3 reads CASSLKTDYYGYTF. In nucleotides, the CDR3 is TGTGCCAGTAGTCTAAAGACAGACTACTATGGCTACACCTTC.

The chain links TRBV18 to TRBJ2-7; D is possibly TRBD1 or TRBD2 (5 bases each). V was shortened by 3 bases and J by 2 bases, with 8 bases between the two germline ends. Germline assignment: CDR1 KGHSH and CDR2 LQKENI. The CDR3 is 13 amino acids. CDR3 DNA sequence: TGTGCCAGCTCACCGGGACCCCCCTACGAGCAGTACTTC. Translation: CASSPGPPYEQYF.

This clone was seen a handful of times. V and J are TRBV14 and TRBJ2-7; 11 bases fit TRBD1. The CDR3 runs to 15 residues. Germline lookup yields CDR1 SGHDN and CDR2 FVKESK. The V gene end was trimmed by 2 bases and the J gene end by 5 bases; junction bases not matched to a gene: 5. CDR3 sequence reads: CASSQPGTGGNEQYF. The DNA of the CDR3 is TGTGCCAGCAGCCAACCCGGGACAGGGGGAAACGAGCAGTACTTC.

The chain employs TRBV28 and TRBJ1-2, with TRBD1 matching over 12 bases. The V segment lost 6 bases and the J segment 7 bases; nucleotides outside the gene matches: 6. Looked up from germline, CDR1 is MDHEN and CDR2 is SYDVKM. CDR3 size: 14 residues. Here the CDR3 reads CASSTGTGGGGYTF. DNA of the CDR3: TGTGCCAGCAGCACCGGGACAGGGGGCGGTGGCTACACCTTC.

J is TRBJ1-1 and V is TRBV10-2, with 9 bases aligning to TRBD1. The CDR3 spans 14 residues. Losses at the gene ends were 4 bases for V and 5 bases for J; bases not matched to a gene: 5. Germline-derived CDR1 and CDR2 are WSHSY and SAAADI. CDR3: CASSALGQGTEAFF. The CDR3 DNA is TGCGCCAGCAGTGCTTTAGGACAGGGGACTGAAGCTTTCTTT.

The CDR3 region has the DNA TGTGCCAGCAGCCAAGAGGGGGACGAGACCCAGTACTTC. Protein sequence: CASSQEGDETQYF. This chain joins TRBV14 and TRBJ2-5; D is possibly TRBD1 or TRBD2 (5 bases each). V dropped 0 bases and J dropped 5 bases, with 7 bases sitting between them. The germline V gene encodes CDR1 SGHDN and CDR2 FVKESK. This CDR3 is built from 13 residues.

This clone was found a few times. The J gene is TRBJ2-6, the V gene TRBV6-8; D gene ambiguous. The CDR3 extends over 12 amino acids. From germline, CDR1 is MNHGY and CDR2 SAAAGT. DNA for the CDR3: TGTGTCACCGTTTCCGGGGCCAACGTCCTGACTTTC. It translates to CVTVSGANVLTF.

Relative to its sample, this clone is medium-sized. This chain links TRBV9 with TRBJ2-5; tentative D call: TRBD1 (6 bases). The germline gives CDR1 SGDLS, CDR2 YYNGEE. This CDR3 has 16 residues. Between the trimmed V and J ends, which lost 3 bases and 5 bases, there was a span of 20 bases. CDR3 sequence reads: CASSAEGSGRGETQYF. CDR3 bases: TGTGCCAGCAGCGCAGAGGGATCCGGAAGGGGGGAGACCCAGTACTTC.

The genes are TRBV6-8 and TRBJ1-4; 8 bases are a match to TRBD1. The CDR3 contains 14 residues. Trimming at V came to 6 bases and at J to 5 bases, leaving 5 bases not matched to a gene. Germline V gene lookup returns CDR1 MNHGY and CDR2 SAAAGT. The CDR3 nucleotides read TGTGCCAGCAGAGACAGGGGTACAAATGAAAAACTGTTTTTT. Amino acid sequence: CASRDRGTNEKLFF.

This chain uses TRBV19 with TRBJ2-3; TRBD1 matches at 10 bases. V lost 5 bases, J lost 4 bases, and 9 bases stayed unmatched. CDR3 length equals 16 residues. Germline V gene data show CDR1 as LNHDA and CDR2 as SQIVND (reference sequence). The CDR3 protein is CASSRGDRGLSDTQYF. The CDR3 DNA follows: TGTGCCAGTAGTCGAGGGGACAGGGGTTTGTCAGATACGCAGTATTTT.